One sample yielded the 19 T cell receptor beta chains listed below, sequenced in a study of STAT3 mutations in large granular lymphocyte leukemia. Findings of the study overall: Every T-LGLL patient had at least one immunodominant TCRbeta clonotype.

No antigen has been assigned to these receptors. The protocol was immunoSEQ multiplex PCR, while the TCRdb copy is restricted to in-frame clones and leaves out a portion. Found here are under 15,000 clones, roughly 80% of them singletons; the top ten hold around 50%. The sequenced sample consisted of peripheral blood mononuclear cells. Receptors were obtained from a man aged 55-75 years with T-cell large granular lymphocyte leukemia. Some clones in this sample may be carry-over from other donors' samples.

This clone is a singleton in its sample. The chain recombines TRBV30 with TRBJ2-5; possibly TRBD1 for D (5 bases). V lost 0 bases to trimming and J lost 3 bases, with 11 bases between them. The germline CDR1 and CDR2 sequences are GTSNPN and SVGIG (reference sequence). There are 14 residues in the CDR3. The CDR3 loop reads CAWSVKGSKETQYF. In DNA form, the CDR3 reads TGTGCCTGGAGTGTTAAGGGGTCCAAAGAGACCCAGTACTTC.

The CDR3 here is CASRQGAGEQYF. In DNA form, the CDR3 reads TGTGCCAGCAGACAGGGGGCGGGCGAGCAGTACTTC. The chain combines TRBV21-1 with TRBJ2-7; the listed D gene, TRBD1, was not tested against the DNA. TRBV21-1 is a pseudogene. This CDR3 spans 12 amino acids.

The chain couples TRBV27 to TRBJ2-7; TRBD1 agrees at 8 bases. Germline loops: CDR1 MNHEY, CDR2 SMNVEV (reference sequence). This CDR3 is built from 14 residues. After removal of 6 bases from V and 3 bases from J, the junction contained 7 bases not matched to a gene. The CDR3 sequence is CASSPGQGLYEQYF. CDR3 DNA: TGTGCCAGCAGCCCAGGACAGGGACTCTACGAGCAGTACTTC.

The gene calls are TRBV2 and TRBJ2-7, with 8 bases that match TRBD2. There are 15 residues in the CDR3. The junction had 10 bases not matched to a gene; V was cut back by 2 bases and J by 7 bases. Germline V CDR1 and CDR2: SNHLY, FYNNEI. This chain's CDR3 is CASSELPGGPGEQYF. Here the CDR3 DNA reads TGTGCCAGCAGTGAACTACCGGGAGGGCCGGGGGAGCAGTACTTC. Combining the CDR3 with reference TRBV2 and TRBJ2-7 gives the whole variable domain EPEVTQTPSHQVTQMGQEVILRCVPISNHLYFYWYRQILGQKVEFLVSFYNNEISEKSEIFDDQFSVERPDGSNFTLKIRSTKLEDSAMYFCASSELPGGPGEQYFGPGTRLTVT.

In DNA form, the CDR3 reads TGTGCCAGCAGTGTAAACCGGGAGACCCAGTACTTC. This sequence encodes CASSVNRETQYF. The V call is TRBV2, the J call TRBJ2-5; D gene uncertain. V lost 4 bases and J 5 bases, leaving 8 bases between the germline ends. The CDR3 loop spans 12 amino acids. Germline CDR1 and CDR2: SNHLY and FYNNEI.

CDR3 sequence (DNA): TGTGCCAGCAGTTTTACGAGCGGAGACGAGCAGTACTTC. Translating it yields CASSFTSGDEQYF. The chain carries TRBV28 and TRBJ2-7, with D maybe TRBD2 (5 bases). The germline V gene encodes CDR1 MDHEN and CDR2 SYDVKM. The germline V and J ends were trimmed by 3 bases and 5 bases, with 11 bases remaining between them. The CDR3 has 13 residues.

This chain connects TRBV13 to TRBJ2-7; 10 bases align to TRBD2. The V gene's germline CDR1 is PRHDT and CDR2 FYEKMQ (reference sequence). This CDR3 is built from 16 residues. Trimming cost V 5 bases and J 0 bases; bases outside gene matches: 7. The CDR3 is CASSRTSGPSSYEQYF. The CDR3 DNA is TGTGCCAGCAGCCGGACTAGCGGACCCAGCTCCTACGAGCAGTACTTC.

This clone showed up just a few times. J is TRBJ2-2 and V is TRBV2; 11 positions agree with TRBD1. The germline V gene encodes CDR1 SNHLY and CDR2 FYNNEI. The CDR3 spans 14 residues. J lost 6 bases, V lost 8 bases, and 5 bases had no gene match. DNA for the CDR3: TGTGCCAGCGCTGGGACAGGGGGATCCGGGGAGCTGTTTTTT. It is translated as CASAGTGGSGELFF.

V usage is TRBV7-9 and J usage is TRBJ2-7; D unresolved. Trimming removed 4 bases at V and 5 bases at J, with 9 bases between. The V gene's germline CDR1 is SEHNR and CDR2 FQNEAQ (reference sequence). CDR3 length: 12 residues. CDR3 sequence reads: CASSSLGDEQYF. CDR3 bases: TGTGCCAGCAGCTCCCTGGGTGACGAGCAGTACTTC.

CDR3 region: CASKGQVEEKLFF. CDR3 coding DNA: TGTGCCTCAAAGGGGCAGGTAGAGGAAAAACTGTTTTTT. This chain uses TRBV5-4 with TRBJ1-4; possibly TRBD1 for D (5 bases). The V gene's germline CDR1 is SGHNT and CDR2 YYREEE (reference sequence). V was trimmed by 10 bases and J by 8 bases, leaving 18 bases between them. The CDR3 has 13 amino acids.

This clone was observed a single time. The chain is built from TRBV7-2 and TRBJ2-2; D unresolved. The V end was cut by 2 bases, the J end by 1 base, with 11 bases between. Germline assignment: CDR1 SGHTA and CDR2 FQGNSA. The CDR3 contains 16 residues. CDR3 sequence (DNA): TGTGCCAGCAGCTTACAGCCGTCGCGGAACACCGGGGAGCTGTTTTTT. Its translation is CASSLQPSRNTGELFF.

The sample holds a few counts of this clone. V usage is TRBV18 and J usage is TRBJ1-1, with a possible D match to TRBD1 (5 bases). The CDR3 sequence is 15 residues long. Trimming stripped 3 bases from V and 3 bases from J, with 14 bases between. Germline V gives CDR1 KGHSH, CDR2 LQKENI. The CDR3 here is CASSPLPGVDTEAFF. In nucleotides, the CDR3 is TGTGCCAGCTCACCGCTTCCGGGGGTGGACACTGAAGCTTTCTTT.

V and J are TRBV7-3 and TRBJ1-2; 9 nucleotides match TRBD1. Germline lookup yields CDR1 SGHTA and CDR2 FQGTGA. The CDR3 covers 13 residues. Trimming at V came to 5 bases and at J to 8 bases, leaving 6 bases not matched to a gene. The CDR3 region is CASSPDRGYGYTF. In nucleotides, the CDR3 is TGTGCCAGCAGCCCTGACAGGGGGTACGGCTACACCTTC.

The chain uses TRBV19 and TRBJ2-1; D unresolved. Germline V gene lookup returns CDR1 LNHDA and CDR2 SQIVND (reference sequence). Trimming took 8 bases from V and 11 from J, leaving 13 bases between them. This CDR3 spans 11 amino acids. The CDR3 loop is CASQRDWKQFF. The CDR3 bases are TGTGCCAGTCAAAGAGACTGGAAGCAGTTCTTC.

The rearrangement uses TRBV11-2 and TRBJ2-2; 12 bases are a match to TRBD2. The V gene end was trimmed by 1 base and the J gene end by 7 bases; junction bases not matched to a gene: 7. The CDR3 consists of 17 residues. Per germline, CDR1 SGHAT and CDR2 FQNNGV. Written as DNA, the CDR3 is TGTGCCAGCAGCTTAGGGCTAGCGGGAGGGCAAGGCGGGGAGCTGTTTTTT. Protein product: CASSLGLAGGQGGELFF.

The chain carries TRBV18 and TRBJ2-1; D tentatively fits TRBD1 or TRBD2 (5 bases each). The V end was cut by 6 bases, the J end by 6 bases, with 15 bases between. The CDR3 extends over 14 amino acids. Germline loops: CDR1 KGHSH, CDR2 LQKENI. The CDR3 loop reads CASSPFEGSNEQFF. The CDR3, as DNA: TGTGCCAGCTCTCCCTTTGAGGGGAGCAATGAGCAGTTCTTC.

This clone was seen a handful of times. This sequence joins TRBV5-1 and TRBJ1-2; 8 bases line up with TRBD1. With 0 bases clipped from V and 6 bases from J, the junction kept 7 bases outside the gene matches. From germline, CDR1 is SGHRS and CDR2 YFSETQ. CDR3 length: 15 residues. As DNA, the CDR3 is TGCGCCAGCAGCTTGGAGACAGGGGATCAGGATGGCTACACCTTC. As protein: CASSLETGDQDGYTF.

The chain employs TRBV4-3 and TRBJ2-7; 7 positions match TRBD2. The CDR3 has 14 amino acids. After removal of 5 bases from V and 7 bases from J, the junction contained 11 bases not matched to a gene. From germline, CDR1 is LGHNA and CDR2 YSLEER. This CDR3 reads CASSLAAGAGEQYF. The CDR3 DNA reads TGCGCCAGCAGCTTAGCGGCGGGAGCAGGGGAGCAGTACTTC.

The rearrangement uses TRBV19 and TRBJ1-3; no reliable D call. The CDR3 sequence is 15 residues long. The V and J ends lost 5 bases and 2 bases respectively, with 13 bases between them. Germline V gene sequence: CDR1 LNHDA, CDR2 SQIVND (reference sequence). The CDR3 loop is CASSSFGHTGNTIYF. CDR3 nucleotides: TGTGCCAGTAGTTCCTTCGGGCATACTGGAAACACCATATATTTT.